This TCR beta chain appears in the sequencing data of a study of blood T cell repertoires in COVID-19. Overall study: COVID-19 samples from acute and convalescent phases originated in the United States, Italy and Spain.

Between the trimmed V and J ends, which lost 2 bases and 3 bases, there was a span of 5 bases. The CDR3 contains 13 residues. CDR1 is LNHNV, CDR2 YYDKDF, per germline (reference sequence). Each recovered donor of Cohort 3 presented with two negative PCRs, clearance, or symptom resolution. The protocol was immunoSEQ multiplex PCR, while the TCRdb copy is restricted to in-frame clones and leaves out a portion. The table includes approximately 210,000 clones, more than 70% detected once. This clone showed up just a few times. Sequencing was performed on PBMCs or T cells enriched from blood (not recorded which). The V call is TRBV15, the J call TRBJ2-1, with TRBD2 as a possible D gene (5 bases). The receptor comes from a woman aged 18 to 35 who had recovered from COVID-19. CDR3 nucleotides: TGTGCCACCAGCAGACGGGACTACAATGAGCAGTTCTTC. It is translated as CATSRRDYNEQFF.